This T cell receptor (beta chain) was obtained from a study of post-analysis software for immune sequencing data. About the research overall: Several disease courses (relapsing-remitting, secondary progressive and progressive-relapsing) of multiple sclerosis were included.

The V gene end was trimmed by 0 bases and the J gene end by 2 bases; junction bases not matched to a gene: 5. CDR1 MGHRA and CDR2 YSYEKL come from the germline V gene. This CDR3 spans 17 amino acids. Study results and limitations: Those samples that were prepared in the same batch co-clustered strongly by F measure. TRBV5-6, TRBV5-1 and TRBV20-1 were among four to six TRBV segments more frequent in patients than controls.

Unique molecular identifiers tagged the TCR beta cDNA libraries. Yield was roughly 500,000 cDNA molecules from roughly 0.93 to 9.6 million T cells. TCRdb used MiXCR to reprocess the PCR reads, holding one entry per CDR3 protein. Of 350,000 to 500,000 distinct CDR3 sequences listed, 35% to 45% are singletons. About this clonotype itself: The target antigen is unknown.

This TCR came from a girl aged 2-10 years with multiple sclerosis. V and J are TRBV4-1 and TRBJ2-1, with 9 bases fitting TRBD2. The source material was blood. CDR3 sequence (DNA): TGCGCCAGCAGCCAAGAGGGAGTAGCGGGGGCCTACAATGAGCAGTTCTTC. Protein: CASSQEGVAGAYNEQFF.